A selection of T cell receptor beta chains follows, all from one sample in a study of lung T cells in sarcoidosis with Löfgren's syndrome. TCRdb redid the calling of the reads with MiXCR, one entry per CDR3 protein. The data show tens of thousands of distinct CDR3 sequences, 20% to 25% seen once. The sample taken for sequencing was CD4+ T cells from PBMCs. The receptors shown here come from a human donor with sarcoidosis (Löfgren's syndrome or another form), or a control subject (not recorded which). Both conserved end residues are part of each CDR3. The order of the fields is V gene, clone size, J gene, D gene, CDR3 DNA, CDR3 protein. The D gene is left open where the match is weak. Size values are once, few and many counts, or a class for expanded clones, and some rows have none.

>TRBV2|few|TRBJ1-2|TRBD1
TGTGCCAGCAGAGGGACAGGGTTTCCCTACACCTTC
CASRGTGFPYTF
>TRBV20-1|many|TRBJ2-3|NA
TGCAGTGCTAGAGTAGGAATGCGAGATACGCAGTATTTT
CSARVGMRDTQYF
>TRBV20-1|many|TRBJ1-2|NA
TGCAGTGCTAGGGATTCCCGTACAGAGCCCTATGGCTACACCTTC
CSARDSRTEPYGYTF
>TRBV10-2|many|TRBJ2-5|TRBD1
TGCGCCAGCAGCCCGACAGGGAAGGTAGAGACCCAGTACTTC
CASSPTGKVETQYF
>TRBV28|many|TRBJ2-1|TRBD1
TGTGCCAGCGAAGACAGGGGCTCCTACAATGAGCAGTTCTTC
CASEDRGSYNEQFF
>TRBV7-9|many|TRBJ1-3|NA
TGTGCCAGCAACTTGTCCCCTTCTGGAAACACCATATATTTT
CASNLSPSGNTIYF
>TRBV4-3|many|TRBJ1-4|NA
TGCGCCAGCAGCCTAAGGGGGGCAGTAGGTGAAAAACTGTTTTTT
CASSLRGAVGEKLFF
>TRBV12-3/TRBV12-4|NA|TRBJ2-5|NA
TGTGCCAGCAAGACAAGAGAGACCCAGTACTTC
CASKTRETQYF
>TRBV27|few|TRBJ2-1|NA
TGTGCCAGCAGTCCGTTTCGGGGATGGGGGGCTAACTACAATGAGCAGTTCTTC
CASSPFRGWGANYNEQFF
>TRBV7-3|few|TRBJ2-3|NA
TGTGCCAGCAGCCGACAGAGCGGGTTCACAGATACGCAGTATTTT
CASSRQSGFTDTQYF
>TRBV25-1|many|TRBJ1-2|NA
TGTGCCAGCAGTGAAGGCGGAGGGGGATCCAACTATGGCTACACCTTC
CASSEGGGGSNYGYTF
>TRBV6-2/TRBV6-3|NA|TRBJ2-1|TRBD1
TGTGCCAGCAGTAGATACAGGGGTCACTACAATAAGCAGTTCTTC
CASSRYRGHYNKQFF
>TRBV18|few|TRBJ2-3|NA
TGTGCCAGCTCACCACCGGGACAAGTAGGCACAGATACGCAGTATTTT
CASSPPGQVGTDTQYF
>TRBV2|few|TRBJ1-3|TRBD1
TGTGCCAGCAGAACAGGGGCGGCGGGAAACACCATATATTTT
CASRTGAAGNTIYF
>TRBV7-2|many|TRBJ1-4|NA
TGTGCCAGCAGCCGAACAACTAATGAAAAACTGTTTTTT
CASSRTTNEKLFF
>TRBV11-1|NA|TRBJ1-6|TRBD1
TGTGCCAGCAGCTTCGGACAGGGCGATAATTCACCCCTCCACTTT
CASSFGQGDNSPLHF
>TRBV12-3/TRBV12-4|NA|TRBJ2-3|TRBD2
TGTGCCAGCAGTTTAATAGCGGGGGGGCCATTAGATACGCAGTATTTT
CASSLIAGGPLDTQYF
>TRBV7-9|NA|TRBJ2-5|NA
TGTGCCAGCAGCTACCCGGTGACGGAGACCCAGTACTTC
CASSYPVTETQYF
>TRBV18|NA|TRBJ2-7|TRBD1
TGTGCCAGATCACGGGACAGCTCCTACGAGCAGTACTTC
CARSRDSSYEQYF
>TRBV28|NA|TRBJ2-1|NA
TGTGCCAGCAGTACTACTCGGGGTGAGCAGTTCTTC
CASSTTRGEQFF
>TRBV5-8|NA|TRBJ1-5|NA
TGTGCCAGCAGCTTGGAGAGGGCTCAGCCCCAGCATTTT
CASSLERAQPQHF
>TRBV28|many|TRBJ2-7|TRBD2
TGTGCCAGCAGTTTCGCCGGGACTAGCGCCTACGAGCAGTACTTC
CASSFAGTSAYEQYF